The 23 T cell receptor beta chains below come from one sample, sequenced in a study of cytomegalovirus exposure and HLA in healthy donors. The PCR contained 60 Vbeta and 13 Jbeta primers. This table comes from immunoSEQ multiplex PCR, and its TCRdb copy is limited to in-frame clones, with some not included. The sample includes around 99,000 clones, 60% to 80% of them seen just once. The sequenced material came from PBMCs. The receptors shown here come from a middle-aged man in good health and CMV-seronegative.

This rearrangement joins TRBV30 to TRBJ1-6; D remains ambiguous. Trimming took off 4 bases at V and 10 bases at J, with 11 bases between the two ends. The CDR3 has 12 residues. Looked up from germline, CDR1 is GTSNPN and CDR2 is SVGIG (reference sequence). The CDR3 coding sequence is TGTGCCTGGACAGGAGCGGGCTCACCCCTCCACTTT. Its translation: CAWTGAGSPLHF.

V and J are TRBV5-6 and TRBJ2-3; the match to TRBD2 covers 11 bases. Germline V CDR1 and CDR2: SGHDT, YYEEEE. The junction had 7 bases not matched to a gene; V was cut back by 4 bases and J by 3 bases. This CDR3 region has 16 residues. CDR3 coding DNA: TGTGCCAGCAGCACTATTAGCGGGAGGGGGACAGATACGCAGTATTTT. Translation gives CASSTISGRGTDTQYF.

V is TRBV5-1 and J is TRBJ2-5; 10 bases line up with TRBD1. The CDR3 is 15 amino acids. The germline V gene has CDR1 SGHRS and CDR2 YFSETQ. V gave up 4 bases and J gave up 5 bases; unmatched junction bases: 8. Written as DNA, the CDR3 is TGCGCCAGCAGCCGACAGGGGGCGCGTGAGGAGACCCAGTACTTC. Translation: CASSRQGAREETQYF.

The chain links TRBV30 to TRBJ1-6; tentatively, D is TRBD1 (5 bases). The ends were cut back, 0 bases at V and 7 bases at J, with 13 bases in the middle. The germline V gene has CDR1 GTSNPN and CDR2 SVGIG (reference sequence). The CDR3 is 15 residues long. The CDR3 region is CAWSVLRGKNSPLHF. The CDR3 DNA follows: TGTGCCTGGAGTGTACTAAGGGGCAAAAATTCACCCCTCCACTTT. Complete variable domain (other parts from reference TRBV30 and TRBJ1-6): SQTIHQWPATLVQPVGSPLSLECTVEGTSNPNLYWYRQAAGRGLQLLFYSVGIGQISSEVPQNLSASRPQDRQFILSSKKLLLSDSGFYLCAWSVLRGKNSPLHFGNGTRLTVT.

The chain is built from TRBV6-6 and TRBJ1-2, with a tentative D call TRBD1 (5 bases). Germline CDR1 reads MNHNY; CDR2 reads SVGAGI (reference sequence). The V end lost 0 bases, the J end lost 6 bases, and 8 bases lay between the germline ends. The CDR3 is made up of 13 amino acids. The CDR3 spells CASSYSTGDGYTF. The CDR3 nucleotides are TGTGCCAGCAGTTACTCGACGGGGGATGGCTACACCTTC.

The V call is TRBV23-1, the J call TRBJ1-1; 11 bases are a match to TRBD1. TRBV23-1 has ORF status, its function being uncertain. The CDR3 consists of 17 residues. The V gene end was trimmed by 0 bases and the J gene end by 4 bases; junction bases not matched to a gene: 7. The CDR3 sequence: CASSQSEGQGGGTEAFF. Here the CDR3 DNA reads TGCGCCAGCAGTCAATCGGAGGGACAGGGGGGAGGCACTGAAGCTTTCTTT.

V is TRBV28 and J is TRBJ1-5; no clear D gene. The CDR3 totals 13 residues. V gave up 3 bases and J gave up 5 bases, with 8 bases separating them. The germline V gene has CDR1 MDHEN and CDR2 SYDVKM. The CDR3 bases are TGTGCCAGCAGTTTTGGGAGTTATCAGCCCCAGCATTTT. Translated, it gives CASSFGSYQPQHF.

The V gene is TRBV9, the J gene TRBJ2-3; TRBD2 matches 10 bases. The CDR3 has 16 residues. V lost 0 bases, J lost 3 bases, and 4 bases stayed unmatched. Germline CDR1 SGDLS, CDR2 YYNGEE. DNA for the CDR3: TGTGCCAGCAGCGTAGGCTCTAGCGGGGGTACAGATACGCAGTATTTT. Protein product: CASSVGSSGGTDTQYF.

V is TRBV7-8 and J is TRBJ2-2; D may be TRBD2 (5 bases). The CDR3 has 14 residues. Trimming shortened V by 7 bases and J by 6 bases, and 15 bases separated the two germline ends. Germline-derived CDR1 and CDR2 are SGHVS and FQNEAQ. CDR3 loop: CASTLAGIPGELFF. The CDR3 DNA reads as TGTGCCAGCACCCTGGCCGGGATCCCCGGGGAGCTGTTTTTT.

The chain is built from TRBV2 and TRBJ2-1, with TRBD1 matching over 10 bases. The V gene end was trimmed by 8 bases and the J gene end by 8 bases; junction bases not matched to a gene: 6. Germline-derived CDR1 and CDR2 are SNHLY and FYNNEI. This CDR3 is built from 13 residues. Here the CDR3 reads CASLRDRGYEQFF. CDR3 bases: TGTGCCAGCCTCCGGGACAGGGGTTATGAGCAGTTCTTC. Full variable domain (rest looked up from reference TRBV2 and TRBJ2-1): EPEVTQTPSHQVTQMGQEVILRCVPISNHLYFYWYRQILGQKVEFLVSFYNNEISEKSEIFDDQFSVERPDGSNFTLKIRSTKLEDSAMYFCASLRDRGYEQFFGPGTRLTVL.

V usage is TRBV6-6 and J usage is TRBJ2-5, with D possibly TRBD2 on 5 matching bases. TRBJ2-7 matches the DNA end more closely, so the J call is doubtful. Germline loops: CDR1 MNHNY, CDR2 SVGAGI (reference sequence). The CDR3 runs 12 residues. The CDR3 DNA sequence: TGTGCCAGCAGTTACGAGGGCTACGAGCAGTACTTC. Protein product: CASSYEGYEQYF.

This clone was counted a single time. The genes are TRBV30 and TRBJ2-7; 7 bases align to TRBD1. V gave up 3 bases and J gave up 2 bases; unmatched junction bases: 10. Per germline, CDR1 GTSNPN and CDR2 SVGIG (reference sequence). The CDR3 length is 15 residues. The CDR3 DNA sequence: TGTGCCTGGAGGGCATCAGGCACAGGGGCCTACGAGCAGTACTTC. It encodes CAWRASGTGAYEQYF.

The chain uses TRBV7-6 and TRBJ2-5; 7 bases map to TRBD1. Trimming removed 1 base from V and 1 base from J; junction bases left unmatched: 6. The CDR3 extends over 16 amino acids. CDR1 is SGHVS and CDR2 is FNYEAQ in the germline V gene. The CDR3 reads CASSLGQGRTQETQYF. In nucleotides, the CDR3 is TGTGCCAGCAGCTTAGGACAGGGAAGAACCCAAGAGACCCAGTACTTC.

The table lists this clone with a few counts. V usage is TRBV28 and J usage is TRBJ2-2; TRBD2 is a possible D gene (6 bases). The CDR3 is 14 residues long. Germline values: CDR1 MDHEN, CDR2 SYDVKM. V was pared by 4 bases and J by 5 bases, with 11 bases between. The CDR3 nucleotides are TGTGCCAGCAGTTCGCCGGGAGAGACCGGGGAGCTGTTTTTT. It translates to CASSSPGETGELFF.

V usage is TRBV6-1 and J usage is TRBJ2-5; 10 bases are a match to TRBD1. CDR1 is MNHNS and CDR2 is SASEGT in the germline V gene. This CDR3 spans 14 amino acids. Trimming at V came to 11 bases and at J to 2 bases, leaving 8 bases not matched to a gene. The CDR3 DNA reads as TGTGCCGGAAAGACAGGGGGCCCTCAAGAGACCCAGTACTTC. This encodes CAGKTGGPQETQYF.

The chain is built from TRBV18 and TRBJ1-5, with 7 nucleotides matching TRBD1. The CDR3 is 16 residues long. Germline CDR1 reads KGHSH; CDR2 reads LQKENI. After removal of 4 bases from V and 0 bases from J, the junction contained 6 bases not matched to a gene. The CDR3 protein is CASSRRQGDSNQPQHF. The CDR3, as DNA: TGTGCCAGCTCACGGAGACAGGGAGATAGCAATCAGCCCCAGCATTTT.

This clone was detected a few times. This chain connects TRBV30 to TRBJ1-2; 9 bases are a match to TRBD1. CDR1 and CDR2 from the germline V gene are GTSNPN and SVGIG (reference sequence). This CDR3 has 14 amino acids. The junction had 5 bases not matched to a gene; V was cut back by 1 base and J by 5 bases. Here the CDR3 reads CAWSGDRDRYGYTF. DNA of the CDR3: TGTGCCTGGAGTGGGGACAGGGATCGGTATGGCTACACCTTC.

The chain uses TRBV5-1 and TRBJ2-7, with D possibly being TRBD2 (5 bases). CDR1 is SGHRS, CDR2 YFSETQ, per germline. Trimming left V 0 bases short and J 7 bases short, with 11 bases between. The CDR3 is made up of 13 amino acids. The CDR3 loop reads CASSLEGVGEQYF. CDR3 DNA: TGCGCCAGCAGCTTGGAGGGAGTAGGGGAGCAGTACTTC.

The rearrangement links TRBV7-7 to TRBJ2-7; D gene ambiguous. The CDR3 length is 14 residues. Germline V lookup: CDR1 SSHAT, CDR2 FNYEAQ (reference sequence). Trimming removed 3 bases at V and 0 bases at J, with 9 bases between. The CDR3 loop reads CASSLSANSYEQYF. The DNA of the CDR3 is TGTGCCAGCAGCTTGAGTGCGAACTCCTACGAGCAGTACTTC.

The genes are TRBV5-1 and TRBJ2-5, with TRBD1 identical over 9 bases. This CDR3 has 14 amino acids. The V and J ends lost 4 bases and 5 bases, in that order; junction bases with no gene match: 6. Germline V gives CDR1 SGHRS, CDR2 YFSETQ. The CDR3 sequence: CASSETGGMETQYF. In DNA form, the CDR3 reads TGCGCCAGCAGCGAAACAGGGGGCATGGAGACCCAGTACTTC.

This chain connects TRBV19 to TRBJ2-7; D unresolved. V gave up 3 bases and J gave up 6 bases, with 9 bases separating them. Germline V gene lookup returns CDR1 LNHDA and CDR2 SQIVND (reference sequence). This CDR3 spans 12 amino acids. Here the CDR3 reads CASSIPGGEQYF. Here the CDR3 DNA reads TGTGCCAGTAGTATTCCCGGCGGCGAGCAGTACTTC.

This chain uses TRBV6-1 with TRBJ2-4; TRBD2 matches at 8 bases. This CDR3 is built from 15 residues. V lost 6 bases to trimming and J lost 6 bases; unmatched junction nucleotides: 10. The germline V gene encodes CDR1 MNHNS and CDR2 SASEGT. Here the CDR3 DNA reads TGTGCCAGCAGCACCCCGACTAGCGCACGAAACATTCAGTACTTC. Translation gives CASSTPTSARNIQYF.

This chain links TRBV5-4 with TRBJ2-7; a weak D match, TRBD2 (7 bases). The CDR3 is 14 residues long. The V end was cut by 6 bases, the J end by 6 bases, with 19 bases between. CDR1 is SGHNT, CDR2 YYREEE, per germline (reference sequence). The CDR3 loop reads CASTTGGKASEQYF. For the CDR3, the DNA is TGTGCCAGCACCACGGGGGGCAAAGCTTCCGAGCAGTACTTC.